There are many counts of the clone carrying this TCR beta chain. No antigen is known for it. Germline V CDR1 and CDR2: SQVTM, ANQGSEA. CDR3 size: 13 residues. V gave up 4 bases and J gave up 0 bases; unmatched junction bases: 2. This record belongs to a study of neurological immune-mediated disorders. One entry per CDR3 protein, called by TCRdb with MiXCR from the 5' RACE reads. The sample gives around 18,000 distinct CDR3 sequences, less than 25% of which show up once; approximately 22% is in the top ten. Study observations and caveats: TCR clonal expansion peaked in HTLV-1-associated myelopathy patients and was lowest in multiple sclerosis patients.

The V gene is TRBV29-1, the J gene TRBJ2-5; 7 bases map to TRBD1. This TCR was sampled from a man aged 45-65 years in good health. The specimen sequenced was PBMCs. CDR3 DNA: TGCAGCGTTGCGGGACAGTACCAAGAGACCCAGTACTTC. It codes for CSVAGQYQETQYF.